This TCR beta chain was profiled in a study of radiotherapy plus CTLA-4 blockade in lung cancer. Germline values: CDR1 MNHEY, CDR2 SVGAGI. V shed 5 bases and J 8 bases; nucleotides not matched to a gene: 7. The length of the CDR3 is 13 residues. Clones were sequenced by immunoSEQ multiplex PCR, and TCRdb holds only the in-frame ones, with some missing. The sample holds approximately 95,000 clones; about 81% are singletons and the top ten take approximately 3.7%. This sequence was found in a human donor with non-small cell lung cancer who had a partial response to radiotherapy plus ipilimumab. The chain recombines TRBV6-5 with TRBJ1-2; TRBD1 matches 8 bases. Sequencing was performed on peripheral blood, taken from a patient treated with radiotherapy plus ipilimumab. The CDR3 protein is CASSQGALEGYTF. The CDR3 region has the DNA TGTGCCAGCAGTCAGGGGGCCCTCGAGGGCTACACCTTC.